Below, 30 T cell receptor beta chains from the same sample are listed, as sequenced in a study of prognosis after radiotherapy for stage I lung cancer. TCR beta CDR3 was amplified from genomic DNA by two-round multiplex PCR. Initially, in first-round PCR, primers specific to each TRBV and TRBJ gene were used. TCRdb used MiXCR to reprocess the multiplex PCR reads, holding one entry per CDR3 protein. This sample has some 10,000 distinct CDR3 sequences; roughly a third occur once, and the top ten carry about 57%. This material consisted of PBMCs, taken before or after stereotactic body radiation therapy (not recorded which). The receptors shown here come from a donor at least 50 years old with non-small cell lung cancer.

Concerning this clonotype: This is likely an artifact of a read error, given a far larger clone one base away. The chain joins TRBV27 to TRBJ2-1; 10 nucleotides match TRBD2. From germline, CDR1 is MNHEY and CDR2 SMNVEV (reference sequence). The CDR3 is 19 residues long. Trimming cost V 4 bases and J 0 bases; bases outside gene matches: 12. This CDR3 is CASSYFETSGFSSYNEQFF. As DNA, the CDR3 is TGTGCCAGCAGTTACTTTGAGACTAGCGGGTTCAGCTCCTACAATGAGCAGTTCTTC.

This clonotype was counted at least ten times. V and J are TRBV2 and TRBJ2-7, with 10 bases identical to TRBD1. Germline CDR1 is SNHLY and CDR2 is FYNNEI. Trimming removed 9 bases from V and 6 bases from J; junction bases left unmatched: 14. This CDR3 is 15 amino acids long. CDR3 bases: TGTGCCAGTACCCAGACAGGGGGCCCCACGGGCGAGCAGTACTTC. Translating it yields CASTQTGGPTGEQYF.

This clonotype qualifies as medium-sized. V is TRBV4-3 and J is TRBJ2-2; no clear D. CDR1 and CDR2 (germline): LGHNA, YSLEER. Trimming removed 7 bases at V and 1 base at J, with 16 bases between. The CDR3 contains 16 residues. CDR3 sequence: CASTPLLQQNTGELFF. The CDR3 bases are TGCGCCAGCACCCCTCTCCTCCAGCAGAACACCGGGGAGCTGTTTTTT.

This clonotype has just a few counts. The chain recombines TRBV6-1 with TRBJ2-6; possibly TRBD1 for D (6 bases). The CDR3 sequence is 15 residues long. V was clipped by 5 bases and J by 0 bases, with 8 bases between them. Per germline, CDR1 MNHNS and CDR2 SASEGT. The CDR3 nucleotides are TGTGCCAGCAGTACGGACAGCTCTGGGGCCAACGTCCTGACTTTC. This translates into CASSTDSSGANVLTF.

Ten or more counts support this clonotype. The gene calls are TRBV5-8 and TRBJ1-5; 10 bases match TRBD1. Germline CDR1 SGHTS, CDR2 YDEGEE. The CDR3 totals 15 residues. The junction had 7 bases not matched to a gene; V was cut back by 5 bases and J by 5 bases. The chain's CDR3 is CASRQTGTGDQPQHF. As DNA, the CDR3 is TGTGCCAGCAGGCAAACCGGGACAGGGGATCAGCCCCAGCATTTT.

This clonotype was counted ten times or more. The rearrangement uses TRBV10-3 and TRBJ2-7; 9 nucleotides agree with TRBD1. Looked up from germline, CDR1 is ENHRY and CDR2 is SYGVKD. Trimming at V came to 8 bases and at J to 3 bases, leaving 5 bases not matched to a gene. The CDR3 contains 13 residues. The CDR3 bases are TGTGCCATCGGGACAGGGTGGGGCTACGAGCAGTACTTC. Translated, it gives CAIGTGWGYEQYF.

The chain combines TRBV11-2 with TRBJ2-1; D is possibly TRBD2 (6 bases). This CDR3 comprises 17 residues. The germline V and J ends were trimmed by 4 bases and 4 bases, with 20 bases remaining between them. The germline V gene encodes CDR1 SGHAT and CDR2 FQNNGV. The CDR3 nucleotides are TGTGCCAGCAGCTCCACTAGCTCCCCCTCTGGATACAATGAGCAGTTCTTC. Its protein is CASSSTSSPSGYNEQFF. Filled out from reference TRBV11-2 and TRBJ2-1, the complete variable domain reads EAGVAQSPRYKIIEKRQSVAFWCNPISGHATLYWYQQILGQGPKLLIQFQNNGVVDDSQLPKDRFSAERLKGVDSTLKIQPAKLEDSAVYLCASSSTSSPSGYNEQFFGPGTRLTVL.

In this sample, this clonotype is medium-sized (0.01 to 0.1%). The chain carries TRBV2 and TRBJ2-7, with TRBD2 matching over 12 bases. The CDR3 contains 16 residues. The junction had 6 bases not matched to a gene; V was cut back by 3 bases and J by 3 bases. Germline CDR1 SNHLY, CDR2 FYNNEI. CDR3 region: CASSEGTTSGSYEQYF. As DNA, the CDR3 is TGTGCCAGCAGTGAGGGGACGACTAGCGGGAGCTACGAGCAGTACTTC.

At least ten counts were recorded for this clonotype. This chain uses TRBV12-3 or TRBV12-4 with TRBJ1-5; tentatively, D is TRBD1 (5 bases). V was cut by 4 bases and J by 6 bases, with 13 bases left in between. The CDR3 runs 14 residues. CDR3 DNA sequence: TGTGCCAGCAGTTGGGGCCAGTTCAGTCAGCCCCAGCATTTT. This codes for CASSWGQFSQPQHF.

About this clonotype: A far larger clone is a single base away, which makes a read error likely. The chain employs TRBV12-3 or TRBV12-4 and TRBJ2-6; D gene unclear. Trimming cost V 5 bases and J 0 bases, with 17 bases left between them. This CDR3 contains 18 residues. DNA for the CDR3: TGTGCCAGCAGTGAAAGGCGGCTCGGCCACTCTGGGGCCAACGTCCTGACTTTC. Encoded protein: CASSERRLGHSGANVLTF.

The table lists this clonotype with many counts. CDR3 DNA sequence: TGTGCCAGCAGCCAAGGTGATGTGAACACTGAAGCTTTCTTT. Translated, it gives CASSQGDVNTEAFF. The chain recombines TRBV3-1 with TRBJ1-1; no firm D call. The CDR3 has 14 amino acids. Between the trimmed V and J ends, which lost 1 base and 0 bases, there was a span of 6 bases. Germline values: CDR1 LGHDT, CDR2 YNNKEL (reference sequence).

The chain uses TRBV11-2 and TRBJ1-1; the D gene is possibly TRBD1 (6 bases). Trimming took 5 bases from V and 6 from J, leaving 19 bases between them. Germline V CDR1 and CDR2: SGHAT, FQNNGV. This CDR3 is built from 15 residues. CDR3 amino acids: CASSHSSWGAAEAFF. The DNA of the CDR3 is TGTGCCAGCAGCCACTCTTCCTGGGGGGCAGCTGAAGCTTTCTTT. The full variable domain, completed using reference TRBV11-2 and TRBJ1-1, is EAGVAQSPRYKIIEKRQSVAFWCNPISGHATLYWYQQILGQGPKLLIQFQNNGVVDDSQLPKDRFSAERLKGVDSTLKIQPAKLEDSAVYLCASSHSSWGAAEAFFGQGTRLTVV.

This clonotype was found once. A far larger clone is off by one base, so a read error is likely. The chain combines TRBV6-4 with TRBJ1-5; tentative D call: TRBD1 (6 bases). The germline V gene has CDR1 MRHNA and CDR2 SNTAGT. The V gene lost 9 bases and the J gene lost 0 bases, with 24 bases spanning the gap. The CDR3 totals 18 residues. The CDR3 here is CARDINRTANYSNQPQHF. For the CDR3, the DNA is TGTGCCAGAGATATAAACAGGACAGCCAATTATAGCAATCAGCCCCAGCATTTT.

There are many counts of this clonotype. CDR3: CASSLRGGGNTEAFF. CDR3 nucleotide sequence: TGTGCCAGCAGTCTGAGAGGGGGGGGAAACACTGAAGCTTTCTTT. J is TRBJ1-1 and V is TRBV12-3 or TRBV12-4, with a weak D call TRBD1 (6 bases). The CDR3 has 15 amino acids. V lost 5 bases and J 2 bases, leaving 15 bases between the germline ends.

This clonotype has ten or more counts. The chain couples TRBV7-6 to TRBJ1-1; 9 bases agree with TRBD1. Germline assignment: CDR1 SGHVS and CDR2 FNYEAQ. The length of the CDR3 is 13 residues. Trimming cost V 5 bases and J 5 bases; bases outside gene matches: 3. In DNA form, the CDR3 reads TGTGCCAGCAGCCTAGGGACAGGGACTGAAGCTTTCTTT. Amino acid sequence: CASSLGTGTEAFF.

This chain joins TRBV6-9 and TRBJ2-1, with a weak D call TRBD2 (6 bases). The CDR3 contains 19 residues. V lost 3 bases, J lost 0 bases, and 21 bases lay in between. Germline V lookup: CDR1 MNHGY, CDR2 SVAAGI. This CDR3 is CASSYFDIGGVSSYNEQFF. CDR3 sequence (DNA): TGTGCCAGCAGTTACTTTGATATTGGCGGGGTCAGCTCCTACAATGAGCAGTTCTTC.

The chain recombines TRBV12-3 or TRBV12-4 with TRBJ2-3; D could derive from TRBD1 or TRBD2 (6 bases each). The CDR3 is 13 residues long. V dropped 3 bases and J dropped 6 bases, with 10 bases sitting between them. CDR3: CASSLRGADTQYF. As DNA, the CDR3 is TGTGCCAGCAGTTTGAGGGGGGCGGATACGCAGTATTTT.

CDR3 sequence: CASSTIGSRQPQHF. The CDR3 DNA is TGTGCCAGTAGTACAATAGGGAGCCGGCAGCCCCAGCATTTT. This chain links TRBV19 with TRBJ1-5; D is unresolved. The CDR3 covers 14 residues. Trimming took 4 bases from V and 7 from J, leaving 14 bases between them. Germline V gene data show CDR1 as LNHDA and CDR2 as SQIVND (reference sequence).

This clonotype was observed at least ten times. The chain links TRBV7-6 to TRBJ2-1; 9 positions agree with TRBD2. The V gene end was trimmed by 6 bases and the J gene end by 7 bases; junction bases not matched to a gene: 7. This CDR3 is 14 amino acids long. Germline-derived CDR1 and CDR2 are SGHVS and FNYEAQ. CDR3 DNA sequence: TGTGCCAGCAGTTCTTCTAGCGGGATGAATGAGCAGTTCTTC. Translating gives CASSSSSGMNEQFF.

By proportion, this clonotype is medium-sized. The V gene is TRBV27, the J gene TRBJ1-2, with D uncertain. Germline V CDR1 and CDR2: MNHEY, SMNVEV (reference sequence). The V end was cut by 6 bases, the J end by 8 bases, with 16 bases between. CDR3 length: 13 residues. CDR3 sequence reads: CASSFGLFGGYTF. CDR3 in DNA: TGTGCCAGCAGCTTCGGGTTATTCGGCGGCTACACCTTC.

This clonotype was seen many times. The chain uses TRBV3-1 and TRBJ2-2, with 7 bases lining up with TRBD1. CDR3 length: 15 residues. Germline loops: CDR1 LGHDT, CDR2 YNNKEL (reference sequence). The V gene end was trimmed by 4 bases and the J gene end by 5 bases; junction bases not matched to a gene: 7. The CDR3 loop reads CASSPDRVATGELFF. The CDR3 DNA is TGTGCCAGCAGCCCAGACAGGGTCGCAACCGGGGAGCTGTTTTTT.

This clonotype occurred many times. V gene TRBV7-3 combines with J gene TRBJ2-5, with a weak D call TRBD2 (6 bases). CDR1 is SGHTA and CDR2 is FQGTGA in the germline V gene. Trimming stripped 3 bases from V and 3 bases from J, with 8 bases between. CDR3 length: 13 amino acids. The DNA of the CDR3 is TGTGCCAGCAGCTTGCGGGACGAAGAGACCCAGTACTTC. It translates to CASSLRDEETQYF.

In this sample, this clonotype turned up many times. Written as DNA, the CDR3 is TGTGCCAGTAGAGAGGGCCAAAACATTCAGTACTTC. It encodes CASREGQNIQYF. V usage is TRBV19 and J usage is TRBJ2-4; tentative D call: TRBD2 (5 bases). CDR3 length: 12 residues. V lost 6 bases, J lost 5 bases, and 8 bases lay in between. Germline V CDR1 and CDR2: LNHDA, SQIVND (reference sequence).

This clonotype occurred many times. This may arise from a read error, as a much more abundant clone is one base away. The genes are TRBV6-1 and TRBJ1-5, with 7 bases that match TRBD1. Germline CDR1 reads MNHNS; CDR2 reads SASEGT. This CDR3 is 12 amino acids long. The CDR3 reads CASSTGDQPRHF. The DNA for the CDR3 is TGTGCCAGCAGTACAGGGGATCAGCCCCGGCATTTT.

This clonotype was counted a few times. A much larger clone differs from this one at a single base, so this may be a read error. V usage is TRBV7-2 and J usage is TRBJ2-5, with 8 bases matching TRBD2. Germline lookup yields CDR1 SGHTA and CDR2 FQGNSA. The CDR3 length is 15 residues. CDR3 loop: CAISPGGFGQETQYF. The CDR3 bases are TGTGCCATCAGCCCGGGGGGGTTTGGCCAAGAGACCCAGTACTTC.

The V call is TRBV7-2, the J call TRBJ2-7; D is undetermined. The V and J ends lost 5 bases and 10 bases respectively, with 21 bases between them. Germline assignment: CDR1 SGHTA and CDR2 FQGNSA. CDR3 size: 14 residues. The CDR3, as DNA: TGTGCCAGCAGCGTAGAGTTTCCGGGTGCAGGTCAGTACTTC. It encodes CASSVEFPGAGQYF. The full variable domain, in which reference TRBV7-2 and TRBJ2-7 provide the parts outside the CDR3, is GAGVSQSPSNKVTEKGKDVELRCDPISGHTALYWYRQSLGQGLEFLIYFQGNSAPDKSGLPSDRFSAERTGGSVSTLTIQRTQQEDSAVYLCASSVEFPGAGQYFGPGTRLTVT.

This clonotype has at least ten counts. V gene TRBV11-2 combines with J gene TRBJ1-1, with 9 bases identical to TRBD1. The CDR3 has 14 amino acids. Germline CDR1 is SGHAT and CDR2 is FQNNGV. V lost 5 bases, J lost 3 bases, and 4 bases stayed unmatched. For the CDR3, the DNA is TGTGCCAGCAGCATCCGGACAGGGGACACTGAAGCTTTCTTT. It translates to CASSIRTGDTEAFF.

The table lists this clonotype with a count of one. The genes are TRBV7-3 and TRBJ2-3; D unresolved. The germline V and J ends were trimmed by 4 bases and 2 bases, with 7 bases remaining between them. The length of the CDR3 is 13 residues. Germline values: CDR1 SGHTA, CDR2 FQGTGA. The CDR3 is CASSSHSTDTQYF. The CDR3, as DNA: TGTGCCAGCAGCTCTCATTCCACAGATACGCAGTATTTT.

The genes are TRBV20-1 and TRBJ2-7; 14 bases are a match to TRBD2. J lost 5 bases, V lost 6 bases, and 12 bases had no gene match. This CDR3 contains 16 residues. Germline V gives CDR1 DFQATT, CDR2 SNEGSKA (reference sequence). In DNA, the CDR3 is TGCAGTGCAAAAGGACCGGGACTAGCGGGAGTGAACGAGCAGTACTTC. Its protein is CSAKGPGLAGVNEQYF.

The table lists this clonotype with a few counts. A far more abundant clone sits one base away, making this likely a read error. The V and J genes are TRBV6-4 and TRBJ1-2, with 9 bases fitting TRBD1. V gave up 7 bases and J gave up 6 bases; unmatched junction bases: 9. CDR3 length: 14 residues. The germline V gene has CDR1 MRHNA and CDR2 SNTAGT. The chain's CDR3 is CASKESGTGNGYTF. The CDR3 DNA reads TGTGCCAGCAAGGAATCCGGGACAGGGAATGGCTACACCTTC.